This entry describes one T cell receptor (beta chain). The record originates from a study of blood T cell repertoires in COVID-19. Across the whole study: Acute and convalescent COVID-19 specimens originated in the United States, Italy and Spain. The cDNA or gDNA used as material had been derived from T cells, B-cell-depleted T cells, or PBMCs.

As handled by the study authors: Cell counts per sample came from amplifying reference gene primers. TCRdb keeps only in-frame clones here, not all; method: immunoSEQ multiplex PCR. V and J calls and clone size are copied from that table; D and trimming were computed from the DNA. In the table there are tens of thousands of clones, around 88% of which are singletons. Trimming took 5 bases from V and 4 from J, leaving 9 bases between them. Germline loops: CDR1 SGHVS, CDR2 FQNEAQ. The CDR3 length is 12 residues. Sequences were obtained from peripheral blood. The V gene is TRBV7-8, the J gene TRBJ2-7; unclear D gene. The receptor comes from a man between 60 and 75 years old with acute or convalescent COVID-19. DNA of the CDR3: TGTGCCAGCAGCCTCAGTGTTTACGAGCAGTACTTC. Protein sequence: CASSLSVYEQYF.